This T cell receptor beta chain originates from a study of cytomegalovirus exposure and HLA in healthy donors. With regard to this clone: The antigen is not known.

Nominally healthy donors provided the samples, though records likely missed some immune exposures. The PCR made use of 60 Vbeta and 13 Jbeta primers. The method was immunoSEQ multiplex PCR; TCRdb's version includes in-frame clones alone and lacks a portion of them. The sample contains tens of thousands of clones, 74% of which appear only once. This CDR3 has 14 residues. Germline V CDR1 and CDR2: SGDLS, YYNGEE. After removal of 3 bases from V and 5 bases from J, the junction contained 6 bases not matched to a gene. Notes on the study in general: TCR beta chain V- and J-gene trimming was linked, in a later analysis, to a missense variant in DCLRE1C.

The sequenced sample consisted of PBMCs. V is TRBV9 and J is TRBJ1-1, with TRBD1 identical over 8 bases. This receptor was obtained from a man aged 30-40 years in good health and CMV-seronegative. Here the CDR3 DNA reads TGTGCCAGCAGCGGATCAGGGGGCGGTACTGAAGCTTTCTTT. Translated, it gives CASSGSGGGTEAFF.